This T cell receptor (beta chain) was documented in a study of identical twins. Overall study results and limits: Among beta out-of-frame sequences, excess sharing between twins appeared weaker. Invariant MAIT and iNKT cells are populations that could partly confound zero-insertion analyses. The study drew conclusions from cross-sectional statistical analysis, not from following the same donors. Reduced insertions were recorded for abundant cord blood beta clonotypes, with no such pattern in memory repertoires.

Of note for this clonotype: Its antigen is still unknown.

This CDR3 has 17 amino acids. V gave up 2 bases and J gave up 8 bases, with 24 bases separating them. From germline, CDR1 is SEHNR and CDR2 FQNEAQ (reference sequence). TCRdb itself ran the 5' RACE reads through MiXCR, one entry per CDR3 protein. Among about 900,000 distinct CDR3 sequences listed, more than 9% were seen once. In addition, the sample was reused for a study of yellow fever vaccine responses in identical twins.

The specimen sequenced was PBMCs. This receptor was taken from a woman younger than 35 in good health. The genes are TRBV7-9 and TRBJ1-2, with D maybe TRBD1 (5 bases). CDR3 in DNA: TGTGCCAGCAGCTTAACCCCACCCCTCGAGGGGTATCACGGCTACACCTTC. Its translation is CASSLTPPLEGYHGYTF.